The rows below give T cell receptor beta chains drawn from one sample of a study of blood T cell repertoires in COVID-19. The table came from immunoSEQ multiplex PCR; TCRdb's copy has only in-frame clones and leaves some out. The repertoire consists of about 140,000 clones, with 60% to 85% occurring once and the leading ten covering approximately 2%. Sequenced input: peripheral blood. These TCRs come from a woman aged 55-69 years with acute or convalescent COVID-19. Both conserved end residues are part of each CDR3. A D gene is named only where the DNA matches it firmly. Some rows mark clone size as missing; the rest say once, few, many or name a class of expanded clone.

clone_size | j_call | d_call | v_call | cdr3_nt | cdr3_aa
. | TRBJ1-1 | . | TRBV10-3 | TGTGCCATCAGTGAGCCGGACAAGAACACTGAAGCTTTCTTT | CAISEPDKNTEAFF
. | TRBJ1-6 | . | TRBV15 | TGTGCCACCAGCGGTCAGGATAATTCACCCCTCCACTTT | CATSGQDNSPLHF
. | TRBJ2-2 | . | TRBV11-1 | TGTGCCAGCAGCCCCTCACCGGGACACAACACCGGGGAGCTGTTTTTT | CASSPSPGHNTGELFF
many | TRBJ2-2 | TRBD2 | TRBV7-8 | TGTGCCAGCAGCTCCCCTCCCGGGACTAGCGGGGTAAACACCGGGGAGCTGTTTTTT | CASSSPPGTSGVNTGELFF
. | TRBJ2-1 | TRBD2 | TRBV28 | TGTGCCAGCCAACCCGAGGGACTAGCGGGAAGGGAGCAGTTCTTC | CASQPEGLAGREQFF
. | TRBJ1-4 | . | TRBV27 | TGTGCCAGCAAATTTGCAGGGCGATATGAAAAACTGTTTTTT | CASKFAGRYEKLFF
. | TRBJ2-3 | . | TRBV2 | TGTGCCAGCAGCTTCGCCAGGGTGGTGGCAGATACGCAGTATTTT | CASSFARVVADTQYF
. | TRBJ1-5 | . | TRBV6-6 | TGTGCCAGCAGTCGATCGGACAGAAGGCCTTATAGCAATCAGCCCCAGCATTTT | CASSRSDRRPYSNQPQHF
. | TRBJ1-5 | . | TRBV3-1/TRBV3-2 | TGTGCCAGCAGCCACGGTGGCAATCAGCCCCAGCATTTT | CASSHGGNQPQHF
. | TRBJ2-7 | TRBD2 | TRBV10-3 | TGTGCCATCAGTGAGTCGAGAGCGGGGAGATACGAGCAGTACTTC | CAISESRAGRYEQYF
. | TRBJ2-3 | . | TRBV11-2 | TGTGCCAGCAGCCAACCGGGACTCCTGGCAGATACGCAGTATTTT | CASSQPGLLADTQYF
few | TRBJ2-4 | . | TRBV3-1/TRBV3-2 | TGTGCCAGCAGCCGGGAGAGCAGGTACATTCAGTACTTC | CASSRESRYIQYF
many | TRBJ2-7 | TRBD1 | TRBV2 | TGTGCCAGCAGTGTCTCCGAGACAGGGGACTCCTACGAGCAGTACTTC | CASSVSETGDSYEQYF
once | TRBJ2-5 | . | TRBV19 | TGTGCCAGTAGTATAGCCGGCTTTAGTAGCGGTTTAAAAGAGACCCAGTACTTC | CASSIAGFSSGLKETQYF
. | TRBJ2-3 | TRBD1 | TRBV6-5 | TGTGCCAGCACGATAGGGGACAGGGAGGCAGATACGCAGTATTTT | CASTIGDREADTQYF
. | TRBJ2-1 | TRBD2 | TRBV15 | TGTGCCACCAGCACTAGCGGGAGACGAGAGCAGTTCTTC | CATSTSGRREQFF
. | TRBJ2-7 | TRBD2 | TRBV27 | TGTGCCAGCAGTCTACGACTAGCGGGGTCCTACGAGCAGTACTTC | CASSLRLAGSYEQYF
. | TRBJ1-4 | . | TRBV7-9 | TGTGCCAGCAGCCCCCACTCAGGCCTTGATAGGAAACTGTTTTTT | CASSPHSGLDRKLFF
. | TRBJ2-7 | TRBD2 | TRBV27 | TGTGCCAGCAGTATAATGAGAACTAGCGGTCCTTCCTACGAGCAGTACTTC | CASSIMRTSGPSYEQYF
. | TRBJ1-1 | TRBD1 | TRBV18 | TGTGCCAGCCGAGAGCTAACAGGGGTTCAGACTGAAGCTTTCTTT | CASRELTGVQTEAFF
. | TRBJ2-7 | TRBD1 | TRBV7-8 | TGTGCCAGCAGCCCAACAGGGGTTCCCTACGAGCAGTACTTC | CASSPTGVPYEQYF
. | TRBJ2-1 | . | TRBV19 | TGTGCCAGTAGTATTCGCGGAACAGGGTGGGATGAGCAGTTCTTC | CASSIRGTGWDEQFF
. | TRBJ1-1 | . | TRBV2 | TGTGCCAGCAGTTGGAGTTCCAGGGACATGAACACTGAAGCTTTCTTT | CASSWSSRDMNTEAFF
. | TRBJ2-2 | . | TRBV3-1/TRBV3-2 | TGTGCCAGCAACGCAGTAACCGGGGAGCTGTTTTTT | CASNAVTGELFF
. | TRBJ2-1 | . | TRBV6-5 | TGTGCCAGCAGCAACATAGGGGGGCAGTTCTTC | CASSNIGGQFF
. | TRBJ2-1 | . | TRBV7-9 | TGTGCCAGCAGCAGCCCCATCCGGAATGAGCAGTTCTTC | CASSSPIRNEQFF
few | TRBJ2-7 | TRBD2 | TRBV30 | TGTGCCTGGTCCCGCAGCGGGAGCTCCTACGAGCAGTACTTC | CAWSRSGSSYEQYF
once | TRBJ1-1 | . | TRBV5-1 | TGCGCCAGCAGCCACAACCGGGGTACAATTGAAGCTTTCTTT | CASSHNRGTIEAFF
. | TRBJ1-4 | TRBD1 | TRBV5-4 | TGTGCCAGCAGTCAATCAGGGGGCGCCGTTGAAAAACTGTTTTTT | CASSQSGGAVEKLFF
. | TRBJ1-6 | . | TRBV27 | TGTGCCAGCAGTTTCCTCGGACGGGAATCACCCCTCCACTTT | CASSFLGRESPLHF
. | TRBJ2-1 | TRBD2 | TRBV15 | TGTGCCACCAGCCTAGGGTATAGCGGGTCCCCGGGTGGTGAGCAGTTCTTC | CATSLGYSGSPGGEQFF
once | TRBJ2-7 | TRBD1 | TRBV28 | TGTGCCAGCAGTGCCCGAGCGACAGGGGCCCTTCTAGACGAGCAGTACTTC | CASSARATGALLDEQYF
. | TRBJ1-6 | TRBD1 | TRBV20-1 | TGCAGTGCTACTGACGGGACAGGGCACTCACCCCTCCACTTT | CSATDGTGHSPLHF
. | TRBJ2-1 | . | TRBV4-1 | TGCGCCAGCAGCCAAGGTAGGATTCCGGGAAAACAGTTCTTC | CASSQGRIPGKQFF
. | TRBJ2-5 | TRBD2 | TRBV7-6 | TGTGCCAGCAGCTTAGCGGGGACTAGCGGGAGAGCCCAAGAGACCCAGTACTTC | CASSLAGTSGRAQETQYF
. | TRBJ1-2 | . | TRBV18 | TGTGCCAGCTCACCGCTCGACATCTATGGCTACACCTTC | CASSPLDIYGYTF
. | TRBJ2-5 | TRBD1 | TRBV11-2 | TGTGCCAGCAGCTTACAAGTGGACAGGGGGCGGGAGACCCAGTACTTC | CASSLQVDRGRETQYF
. | TRBJ1-5 | . | TRBV28 | TGTGCCAGCAGTTTCAGGGGCGATCAGCCCCAGCATTTT | CASSFRGDQPQHF
. | TRBJ1-5 | . | TRBV2 | TGTGCCAGCAGTGAACAGGGGTACAATCAGCCCCAGCATTTT | CASSEQGYNQPQHF
. | TRBJ1-2 | . | TRBV6-5 | TGTGCCAGCTGGACGCGGGGGCTTGGCTATGGCTACACCTTC | CASWTRGLGYGYTF
few | TRBJ2-1 | . | TRBV19 | TGTGCCAGTAGTAGTCGGCGGAAAGGCCCCCACAATGAGCAGTTCTTC | CASSSRRKGPHNEQFF
once | TRBJ2-1 | . | TRBV28 | TGTGCCAGCAGTTTGATTAAACAGGGGACTTGGTACAATGAGCAGTTCTTC | CASSLIKQGTWYNEQFF
once | TRBJ1-6 | . | TRBV28 | TGTGCCAGCAGTTTCCAGGGACCCCTCCACTTT | CASSFQGPLHF
. | TRBJ1-6 | . | TRBV24-1 | TGTGCCAAACTCAGGGGCCCCTGCTCCTATAATTCACCCCTCCACTTT | CAKLRGPCSYNSPLHF
few | TRBJ2-5 | TRBD2 | TRBV7-8 | TGTGCCAGTGGAAGAGCGGGAGGGTACCAAGAGACCCAGTACTTC | CASGRAGGYQETQYF
. | TRBJ1-5 | TRBD1 | TRBV28 | TGTGCCAGCACCGTGACAGGGCTCGGTCAGCCCCAGCATTTT | CASTVTGLGQPQHF
few | TRBJ2-1 | . | TRBV6-2/TRBV6-3 | TGTGCCAGCAGTTGGTGGCAGGGAAATAACAATGAGCAGTTCTTC | CASSWWQGNNNEQFF
. | TRBJ2-2 | . | TRBV20-1 | TGCAGTGCTAGTTCAGGGATCACCGGGGAGCTGTTTTTT | CSASSGITGELFF
. | TRBJ1-4 | . | TRBV6-6 | TGTGCCAGCAGCCGAGACCGGGACAAGGTGGCGAGGGAAAAACTGTTTTTT | CASSRDRDKVAREKLFF
. | TRBJ2-5 | TRBD2 | TRBV5-1 | TGCGCCAGCAGTTACCAATCCGGGACTAGCGGGGTACAAGAGACCCAGTACTTC | CASSYQSGTSGVQETQYF